These 3 T cell receptor beta chains were sequenced from one sample in a study of PD-L1 blockade in urothelial cancer. The time point here: pretreatment peripheral blood. Only in-frame clones appear in the TCRdb table, and some are missing; sequencing was by immunoSEQ multiplex PCR. The table lists some 50,000 clones, approximately 90% of them singletons, with under 15% in the top ten. The sequenced sample was PBMCs, obtained around atezolizumab (anti-PD-L1) treatment. The receptors shown here come from a woman in her sixties with urothelial cancer.

The genes are TRBV7-9 and TRBJ2-1; TRBD2 matches at 8 bases. Germline CDR1 reads SEHNR; CDR2 reads FQNEAQ (reference sequence). V dropped 1 base and J dropped 9; count of bases not matched to a gene: 5. The CDR3 totals 14 residues. CDR3 sequence reads: CASSLEAGVGEQFF. The CDR3 DNA follows: TGTGCCAGCAGCTTAGAAGCGGGAGTCGGTGAGCAGTTCTTC.

The V call is TRBV7-2, the J call TRBJ2-2, with TRBD2 identical over 8 bases. Germline CDR1 SGHTA, CDR2 FQGNSA. The CDR3 has 17 residues. V dropped 1 base and J dropped 7; count of bases not matched to a gene: 11. CDR3 loop: CASSLDGRAAGDGELFF. As DNA, the CDR3 is TGTGCCAGCAGCTTAGACGGGAGGGCCGCCGGGGACGGGGAGCTGTTTTTT.

This chain links TRBV28 with TRBJ2-2; the match to TRBD2 covers 11 bases. V lost 5 bases and J lost 4; bases outside the gene matches: 3. Per the germline V gene, CDR1 is MDHEN and CDR2 is SYDVKM. The CDR3 is 15 residues long. CDR3 nucleotides: TGTGCCAGCAGTACGACTAGCGGGATCACCGGGGAGCTGTTTTTT. It codes for CASSTTSGITGELFF.